The rows below give T cell receptor beta chains drawn from one sample of a study of Ad26.COV2.S vaccination and SARS-CoV-2 variants. The repertoire was sequenced with immunoSEQ multiplex PCR; TCRdb's copy has only in-frame clones and lacks some. The repertoire holds fewer than 500,000 clones, with about 90% as singletons. The specimen was peripheral blood, collected in a trial of Ad26.COV2.S vaccine versus placebo. These receptors originate from a person aged 18-65 years who received the Ad26.COV2.S COVID-19 vaccine or a placebo. Both conserved end residues are part of each CDR3. D genes are given only for firm matches. Size values are once, few and many counts, or a class for expanded clones, and some rows have none.

>-|TRBJ2-7|TRBV7-2|-
CASSLEGGGTTYEQYF
TGTGCCAGCAGCTTAGAGGGTGGAGGGACCACCTACGAGCAGTACTTC
>-|TRBJ1-2|TRBV7-6|TRBD1
CASSPGGYGYTF
TGTGCCAGCAGTCCAGGGGGCTATGGCTACACCTTC
>-|TRBJ2-2|TRBV7-2|-
CASSPVYPAVSGELFF
TGTGCCAGCAGCCCAGTGTATCCGGCCGTAAGCGGGGAGCTGTTTTTT
>-|TRBJ2-3|TRBV19|TRBD2
CASSLLAGGLTDTQYF
TGTGCCAGTAGCCTACTAGCGGGAGGCCTCACAGATACGCAGTATTTT
>once|TRBJ2-5|TRBV15|TRBD2
CATSSGTSGAQETQYF
TGTGCCACCAGCAGCGGGACTAGCGGGGCCCAAGAGACCCAGTACTTC
>-|TRBJ2-5|TRBV11-2|-
CASSLDLLGGETQYF
TGTGCCAGCAGCTTAGATCTCCTAGGGGGGGAGACCCAGTACTTC
>-|TRBJ2-1|TRBV10-1|-
CASSVGGGGYNEQFF
TGCGCCAGCAGTGTAGGGGGGGGCGGTTACAATGAGCAGTTCTTC
>-|TRBJ2-1|TRBV3-1/TRBV3-2|-
CASSQVGSPYNEQFF
TGTGCCAGCAGCCAAGTCGGGTCCCCTTACAATGAGCAGTTCTTC
>few|TRBJ2-5|TRBV18|-
CASSPPVAETQYF
TGTGCCAGCTCACCACCGGTCGCAGAGACCCAGTACTTC
>-|TRBJ1-1|TRBV7-6|-
CASSPNSPNTEAFF
TGTGCCAGCAGCCCGAATTCCCCTAACACTGAAGCTTTCTTT
>once|TRBJ1-5|TRBV5-5|-
CASSLSFPQHF
TGTGCCAGCAGCTTGAGCTTCCCCCAGCATTTT
>-|TRBJ2-5|TRBV11-1|TRBD1
CASSGDSMYQETQYF
TGTGCCAGCAGCGGGGACAGCATGTACCAAGAGACCCAGTACTTC
>-|TRBJ2-1|TRBV2|TRBD2
CASSGGTSGYNEQFF
TGTGCCAGCAGTGGAGGGACTAGCGGGTACAATGAGCAGTTCTTC
>few|TRBJ1-2|TRBV7-9|TRBD1
CASSPPLRTGGDYGYTF
TGTGCCAGCAGCCCACCCCTGAGGACAGGGGGCGACTATGGCTACACCTTC
>-|TRBJ2-1|TRBV27|-
CASSLTSGGAGDINEQFF
TGTGCCAGCAGTCTCACCTCTGGGGGGGCGGGAGATATCAATGAGCAGTTCTTC
>-|TRBJ2-1|TRBV7-9|-
CASHHPERGEQFF
TGTGCCAGCCACCATCCAGAGCGCGGGGAGCAGTTCTTC
>-|TRBJ1-3|TRBV5-4|-
CASSFDPTSGNTIYF
TGTGCCAGCAGCTTCGACCCGACCTCTGGAAACACCATATATTTT
>once|TRBJ1-1|TRBV19|TRBD1
CASSKTGLVAFF
TGTGCCAGTAGTAAGACAGGGTTGGTTGCTTTCTTT
>-|TRBJ1-5|TRBV28|-
CASSPPGGQNNQPQHF
TGTGCCAGCAGCCCCCCAGGCGGACAGAACAATCAGCCCCAGCATTTT
>-|TRBJ2-7|TRBV28|-
CASSLQGTGPSYEQYF
TGTGCCAGCAGTTTACAGGGGACTGGACCGTCCTACGAGCAGTACTTC
>-|TRBJ2-3|TRBV2|-
CASRGKGLRRSTDTQYF
TGTGCCAGCAGAGGGAAGGGCCTAAGGAGGAGCACAGATACGCAGTATTTT
>-|TRBJ2-2|TRBV7-2|-
CASSPRRGSGGELFF
TGTGCCAGCAGCCCCCGGAGAGGGTCGGGCGGGGAGCTGTTTTTT
>-|TRBJ2-3|TRBV25-1|-
CATGDRTTDTQYF
TGTGCCACCGGAGACAGGACCACAGATACGCAGTATTTT
>-|TRBJ2-1|TRBV2|-
CARGNMIANDEQFF
TGTGCCAGGGGCAACATGATTGCCAACGATGAGCAGTTCTTC
>few|TRBJ1-1|TRBV28|-
CASSLGDTEAFF
TGTGCCAGCAGTTTAGGGGACACTGAAGCTTTCTTT
>-|TRBJ2-7|TRBV7-2|TRBD2
CASSLRGRLAERSYEQYF
TGTGCCAGCAGCTTGAGGGGGCGACTAGCGGAAAGGTCCTACGAGCAGTACTTC
>-|TRBJ2-3|TRBV6-2/TRBV6-3|-
CASSPITDTQYF
TGTGCCAGCAGCCCCATTACAGATACGCAGTATTTT
>-|TRBJ2-3|TRBV28|-
CASCGRITDTQYF
TGTGCCAGCTGTGGCAGAATCACAGATACGCAGTATTTT
>-|TRBJ1-4|TRBV5-6|-
CASSQPLTEEKLFF
TGTGCCAGCAGCCAACCGCTGACCGAGGAAAAACTGTTTTTT
>-|TRBJ2-3|TRBV14|-
CASRRMSTDTQYF
TGTGCCAGCAGGAGGATGAGCACAGATACGCAGTATTTT
>-|TRBJ2-7|TRBV12-2|-
CASRLVGGTAVAKSYEQYF
TGTGCAAGTCGCTTAGTTGGGGGCACGGCGGTAGCAAAGTCCTACGAGCAGTACTTC
>-|TRBJ2-7|TRBV28|TRBD1
CASQDRAFSGQYF
TGTGCCAGCCAGGACAGGGCCTTTAGCGGGCAGTACTTC
>-|TRBJ1-5|TRBV24-1|-
CATSDQTVGDQPQHF
TGTGCCACCAGTGATCAGACAGTGGGCGATCAGCCCCAGCATTTT
>-|TRBJ2-3|TRBV7-2|TRBD2
CASSSGTSGSDTQYF
TGTGCCAGCAGCTCCGGGACTAGCGGGTCAGATACGCAGTATTTT
>-|TRBJ2-2|TRBV21-1|-
CASSIIGGTGELFF
TGTGCCAGCAGCATCATCGGGGGAACCGGGGAGCTGTTTTTT
>-|TRBJ2-7|TRBV28|-
CASKKARIYEQYF
TGTGCCAGCAAAAAGGCGAGAATATACGAGCAGTACTTC
>-|TRBJ1-2|TRBV3-1/TRBV3-2|TRBD1
CASSLGTAGSYGYTF
TGTGCCAGCAGCCTCGGGACAGCCGGGAGCTATGGCTACACCTTC
>-|TRBJ2-7|TRBV29-1|TRBD2
CSVVSGRGYEQYF
TGCAGCGTCGTTAGCGGGAGGGGCTACGAGCAGTACTTC
>-|TRBJ1-3|TRBV6-6|TRBD1
CASNPGTAGNTIYF
TGTGCCAGCAACCCCGGGACAGCTGGAAACACCATATATTTT
>once|TRBJ2-7|TRBV7-3|-
CASSLMSGPYEQYF
TGTGCCAGCAGCTTAATGAGCGGACCCTACGAGCAGTACTTC
>-|TRBJ2-7|TRBV19|TRBD1
CASSSVGQGVHEQYF
TGTGCCAGTAGTAGTGTGGGACAGGGTGTTCACGAGCAGTACTTC
>-|TRBJ2-2|TRBV4-3|-
CASSQDRGNTGELFF
TGCGCCAGCAGCCAAGATAGAGGGAACACCGGGGAGCTGTTTTTT
>-|TRBJ2-7|TRBV2|TRBD2
CASSAASGIYEQYF
TGTGCCAGCAGTGCGGCTAGCGGGATCTACGAGCAGTACTTC
>once|TRBJ2-7|TRBV7-3|-
CASSFSGGDEQYF
TGTGCCAGCAGCTTTTCTGGGGGCGACGAGCAGTACTTC
>-|TRBJ2-5|TRBV7-9|-
CASSSTQYQETQYF
TGTGCCAGCAGCTCGACACAGTACCAAGAGACCCAGTACTTC
>-|TRBJ2-3|TRBV4-1|TRBD2
CASSLLAGGSTDTQYF
TGCGCCAGCAGCCTCCTAGCGGGGGGGAGCACAGATACGCAGTATTTT
>-|TRBJ2-5|TRBV5-6|-
CASSLGRRETQYF
TGTGCCAGCAGCTTGGGACGAAGAGAGACCCAGTACTTC
>-|TRBJ2-7|TRBV6-2/TRBV6-3|-
CASSSGTKSYEQYF
TGTGCCAGCAGCTCCGGGACAAAATCCTACGAGCAGTACTTC
>-|TRBJ2-5|TRBV7-2|TRBD2
CASSLTGTSGRETQYF
TGTGCCAGCAGCTTAACCGGGACTAGCGGGAGGGAGACCCAGTACTTC
>-|TRBJ1-3|TRBV19|-
CASSMVRSSGNTIYF
TGTGCCAGTAGTATGGTCCGGAGCTCTGGAAACACCATATATTTT